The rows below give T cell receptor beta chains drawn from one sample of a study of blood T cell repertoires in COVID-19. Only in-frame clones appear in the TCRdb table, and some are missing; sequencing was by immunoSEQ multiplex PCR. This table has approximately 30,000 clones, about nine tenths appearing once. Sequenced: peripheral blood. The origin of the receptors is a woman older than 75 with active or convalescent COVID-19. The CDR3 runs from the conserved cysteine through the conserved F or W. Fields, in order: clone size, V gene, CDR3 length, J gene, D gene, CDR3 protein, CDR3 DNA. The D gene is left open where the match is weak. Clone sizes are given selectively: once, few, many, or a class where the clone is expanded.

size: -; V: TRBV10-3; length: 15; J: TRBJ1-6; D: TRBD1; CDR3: CAIRGQGADNSPLHF; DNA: TGTGCCATCAGGGGACAGGGGGCCGATAATTCACCCCTCCACTTT
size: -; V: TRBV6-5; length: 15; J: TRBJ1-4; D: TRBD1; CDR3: CASSGGTGLREKLFF; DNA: TGTGCCAGCAGCGGGGGGACAGGGTTGCGTGAAAAACTGTTTTTT
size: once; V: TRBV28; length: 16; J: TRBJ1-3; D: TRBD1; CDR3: CASSRDRAFSGNTIYF; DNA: TGTGCCAGCAGCCGGGACAGGGCTTTCTCTGGAAACACCATATATTTT
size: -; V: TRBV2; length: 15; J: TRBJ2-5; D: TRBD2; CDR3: CASSRGLAGEETQYF; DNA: TGTGCCAGCAGTAGAGGGCTAGCGGGGGAAGAGACCCAGTACTTC
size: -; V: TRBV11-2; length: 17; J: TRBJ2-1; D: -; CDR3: CASSLDMGGRSYNEQFF; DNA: TGTGCCAGCAGCTTAGATATGGGGGGGCGATCCTACAATGAGCAGTTCTTC
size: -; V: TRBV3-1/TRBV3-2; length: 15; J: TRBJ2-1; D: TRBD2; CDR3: CASHQGGGGGNEQFF; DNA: TGTGCCAGCCACCAAGGGGGCGGGGGGGGAAATGAGCAGTTCTTC
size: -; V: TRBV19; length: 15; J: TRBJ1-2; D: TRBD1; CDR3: CASSIEGQVVYGYTF; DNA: TGTGCCAGTAGTATAGAGGGACAGGTTGTCTATGGCTACACCTTC
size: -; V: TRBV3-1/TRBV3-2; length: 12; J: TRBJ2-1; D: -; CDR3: CASSLSLNEQFF; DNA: TGTGCCAGCAGCCTTAGCCTCAATGAGCAGTTCTTC
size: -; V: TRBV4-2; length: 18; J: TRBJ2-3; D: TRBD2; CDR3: CASSQPFGVSGEADTQYF; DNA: TGTGCCAGCAGCCAACCGTTCGGGGTTAGCGGGGAAGCAGATACGCAGTATTTT
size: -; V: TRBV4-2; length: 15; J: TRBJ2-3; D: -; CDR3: CASSQELGLTDTQYF; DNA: TGTGCCAGCAGCCAAGAACTAGGTTTGACAGATACGCAGTATTTT
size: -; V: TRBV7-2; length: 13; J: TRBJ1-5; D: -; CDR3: CASSRDSNQPQHF; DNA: TGTGCCAGCAGCCGGGATAGCAATCAGCCCCAGCATTTT
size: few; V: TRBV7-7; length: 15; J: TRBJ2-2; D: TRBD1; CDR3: CASSLRTGGTGELFF; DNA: TGTGCCAGCAGCCTACGGACAGGGGGAACCGGGGAGCTGTTTTTT
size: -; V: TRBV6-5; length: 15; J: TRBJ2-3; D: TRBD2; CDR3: CASRGLAGSTDTQYF; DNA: TGTGCCAGCAGGGGACTAGCGGGGAGCACAGATACGCAGTATTTT
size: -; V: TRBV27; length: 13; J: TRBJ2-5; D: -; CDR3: CASRSANQETQYF; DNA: TGTGCCAGCAGGTCAGCGAACCAAGAGACCCAGTACTTC
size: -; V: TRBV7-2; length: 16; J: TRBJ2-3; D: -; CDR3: CASSFLPGVSTDTQYF; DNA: TGTGCCAGCAGCTTTCTTCCAGGGGTTAGCACAGATACGCAGTATTTT
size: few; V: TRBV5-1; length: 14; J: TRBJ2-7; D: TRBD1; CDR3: CASSYTGGSYEQYF; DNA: TGCGCCAGCAGCTATACAGGGGGCTCCTACGAGCAGTACTTC
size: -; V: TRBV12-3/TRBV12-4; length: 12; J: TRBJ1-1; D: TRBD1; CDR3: CASRRGQEKAFF; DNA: TGTGCCAGCAGGAGGGGACAGGAGAAAGCTTTCTTT
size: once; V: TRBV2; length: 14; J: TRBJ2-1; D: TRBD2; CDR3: CASSGGGAVNEQFF; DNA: TGTGCCAGCAGTGGCGGGGGGGCCGTCAATGAGCAGTTCTTC
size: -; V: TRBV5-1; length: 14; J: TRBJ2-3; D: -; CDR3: CASSLGGGDDTQYF; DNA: TGCGCCAGCAGCCTAGGGGGGGGCGATGATACGCAGTATTTT
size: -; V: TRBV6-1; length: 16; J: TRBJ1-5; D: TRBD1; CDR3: CASSERRQGASQPQHF; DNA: TGTGCCAGCAGTGAAAGGAGACAGGGGGCAAGTCAGCCCCAGCATTTT
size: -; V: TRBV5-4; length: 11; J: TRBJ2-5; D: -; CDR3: CASSREETQYF; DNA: TGTGCCAGCAGCAGAGAAGAGACCCAGTACTTC
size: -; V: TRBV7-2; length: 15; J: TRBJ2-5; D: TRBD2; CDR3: CASSLGLAGAGTQYF; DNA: TGTGCCAGCAGCTTGGGACTAGCGGGGGCAGGGACCCAGTACTTC
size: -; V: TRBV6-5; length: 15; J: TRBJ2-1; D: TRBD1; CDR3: CASSFRQGAGTEQFF; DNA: TGTGCCAGCAGTTTCCGACAGGGGGCGGGTACGGAGCAGTTCTTC
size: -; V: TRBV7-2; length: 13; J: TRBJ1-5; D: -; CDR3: CASSSRTNQPQHF; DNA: TGTGCCAGCAGCTCCCGGACAAATCAGCCCCAGCATTTT
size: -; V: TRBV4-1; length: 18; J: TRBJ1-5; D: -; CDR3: CASSQAPLREFSNQPQHF; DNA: TGCGCCAGCAGCCAAGCTCCCCTCAGGGAATTTAGCAATCAGCCCCAGCATTTT
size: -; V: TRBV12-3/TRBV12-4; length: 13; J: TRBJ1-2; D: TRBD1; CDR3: CASNTQGAWGYTF; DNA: TGTGCCAGCAATACCCAGGGGGCCTGGGGCTACACCTTC
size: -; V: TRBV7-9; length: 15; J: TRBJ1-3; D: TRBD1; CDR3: CASSLQGARGNTIYF; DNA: TGTGCCAGCAGCTTGCAGGGGGCGCGAGGAAACACCATATATTTT
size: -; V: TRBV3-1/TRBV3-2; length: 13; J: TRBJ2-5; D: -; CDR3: CASSQWQGGAQYF; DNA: TGTGCCAGCAGCCAATGGCAGGGGGGCGCCCAGTACTTC
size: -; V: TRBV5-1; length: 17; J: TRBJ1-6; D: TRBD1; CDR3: CASSDGQGASYNSPLHF; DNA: TGCGCCAGCAGCGACGGACAGGGGGCGTCCTATAATTCACCCCTCCACTTT
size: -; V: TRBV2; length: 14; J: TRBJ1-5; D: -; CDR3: CASRDIYSNQPQHF; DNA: TGTGCCAGCAGGGACATCTATAGCAATCAGCCCCAGCATTTT
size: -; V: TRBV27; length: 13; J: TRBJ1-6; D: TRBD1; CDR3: CASWDRYNSPLHF; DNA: TGTGCCAGCTGGGACAGATATAATTCACCCCTCCACTTT
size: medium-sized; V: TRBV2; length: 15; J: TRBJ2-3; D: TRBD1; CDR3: CASTPGQGGTDTQYF; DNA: TGTGCCAGCACTCCTGGACAGGGCGGTACAGATACGCAGTATTTT
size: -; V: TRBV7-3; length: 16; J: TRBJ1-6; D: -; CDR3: CASSLMGRGYFSPLHF; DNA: TGTGCCAGCAGCTTAATGGGCAGGGGTTATTTTTCACCCCTCCACTTT
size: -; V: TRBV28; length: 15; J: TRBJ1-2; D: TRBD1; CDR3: CASSKPGQGLSGYTF; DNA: TGTGCCAGCAGTAAGCCGGGACAGGGGTTGAGTGGCTACACCTTC
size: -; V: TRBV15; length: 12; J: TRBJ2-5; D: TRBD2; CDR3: CATSLAEETQYF; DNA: TGTGCCACCAGCCTAGCGGAAGAGACCCAGTACTTC
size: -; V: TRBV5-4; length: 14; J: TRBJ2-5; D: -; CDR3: CASSSKRGQETQYF; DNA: TGTGCCAGCAGCTCGAAGAGAGGCCAAGAGACCCAGTACTTC
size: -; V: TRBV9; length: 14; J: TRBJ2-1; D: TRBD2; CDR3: CASSVRLAGSEQFF; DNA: TGTGCCAGCAGCGTAAGACTAGCGGGGAGTGAGCAGTTCTTC
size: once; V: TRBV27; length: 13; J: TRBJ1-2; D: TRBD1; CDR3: CASSPRTGYGYTF; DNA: TGTGCCAGCAGTCCCCGGACAGGGTATGGCTACACCTTC
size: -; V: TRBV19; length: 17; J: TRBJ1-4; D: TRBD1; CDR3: CASSTFPTGGRFEKLFF; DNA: TGTGCCAGTAGTACCTTTCCTACAGGGGGACGCTTTGAAAAACTGTTTTTT
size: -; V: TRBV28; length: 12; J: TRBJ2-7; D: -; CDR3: CASRTGAYEQYF; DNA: TGTGCCAGCAGGACAGGAGCCTACGAGCAGTACTTC
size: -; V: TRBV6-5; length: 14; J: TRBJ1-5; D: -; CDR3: CASSPVSGGQPQHF; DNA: TGTGCCAGCAGCCCCGTTTCGGGGGGTCAGCCCCAGCATTTT